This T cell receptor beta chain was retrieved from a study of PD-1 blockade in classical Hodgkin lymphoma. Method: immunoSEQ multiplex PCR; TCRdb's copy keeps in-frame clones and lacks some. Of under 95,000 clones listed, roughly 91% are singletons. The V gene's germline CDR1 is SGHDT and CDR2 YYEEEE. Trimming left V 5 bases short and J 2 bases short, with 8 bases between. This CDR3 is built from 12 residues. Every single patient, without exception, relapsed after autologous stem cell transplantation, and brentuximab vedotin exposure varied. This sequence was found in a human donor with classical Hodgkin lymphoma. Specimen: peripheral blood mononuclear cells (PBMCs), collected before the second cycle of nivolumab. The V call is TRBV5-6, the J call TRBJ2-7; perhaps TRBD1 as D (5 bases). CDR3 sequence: CASRRQTYEQYF. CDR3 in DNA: TGTGCCAGCAGGAGACAGACCTACGAGCAGTACTTC.